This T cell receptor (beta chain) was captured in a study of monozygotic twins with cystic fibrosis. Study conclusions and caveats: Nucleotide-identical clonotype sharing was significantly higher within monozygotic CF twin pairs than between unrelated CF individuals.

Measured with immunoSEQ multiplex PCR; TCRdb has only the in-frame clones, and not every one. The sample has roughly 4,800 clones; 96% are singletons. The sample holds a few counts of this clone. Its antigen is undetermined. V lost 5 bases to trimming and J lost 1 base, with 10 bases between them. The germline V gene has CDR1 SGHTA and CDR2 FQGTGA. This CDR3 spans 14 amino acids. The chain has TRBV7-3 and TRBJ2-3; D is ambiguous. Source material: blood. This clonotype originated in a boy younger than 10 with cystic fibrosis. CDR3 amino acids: CASSLGYGTDTQYF. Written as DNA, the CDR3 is TGTGCCAGCAGCCTCGGTTACGGCACAGATACGCAGTATTTT. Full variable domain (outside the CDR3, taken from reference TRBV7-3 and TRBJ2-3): GAGVSQTPSNKVTEKGKYVELRCDPISGHTALYWYRQSLGQGPEFLIYFQGTGAADDSGLPNDRFFAVRPEGSVSTLKIQRTERGDSAVYLCASSLGYGTDTQYFGPGTRLTVL.